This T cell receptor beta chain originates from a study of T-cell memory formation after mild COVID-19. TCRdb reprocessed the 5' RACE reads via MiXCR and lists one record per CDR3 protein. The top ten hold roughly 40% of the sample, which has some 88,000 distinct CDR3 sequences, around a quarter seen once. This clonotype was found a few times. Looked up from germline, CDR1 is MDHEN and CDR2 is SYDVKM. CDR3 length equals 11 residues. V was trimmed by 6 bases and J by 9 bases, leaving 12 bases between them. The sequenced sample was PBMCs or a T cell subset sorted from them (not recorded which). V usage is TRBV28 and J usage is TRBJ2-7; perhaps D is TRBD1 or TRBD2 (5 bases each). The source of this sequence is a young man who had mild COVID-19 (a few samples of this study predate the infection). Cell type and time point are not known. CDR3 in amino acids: CASSGARGQYF. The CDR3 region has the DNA TGTGCCAGCAGCGGGGCGAGGGGGCAGTACTTC.